This is a list of T cell receptor beta chains from one sample in a study of CD8 T cells in ankylosing spondylitis. TCRdb passed the 5' RACE reads through MiXCR, listing each CDR3 protein once. The sample includes just over 150,000 distinct CDR3 sequences, about 18% of them seen just once. Sequenced sample: blood, either unsorted or a sorted T cell fraction (not recorded which). Every receptor here comes from a male donor with ankylosing spondylitis or in good health (not recorded which). The CDR3 runs from the conserved cysteine through the conserved F or W. Each record gives: D gene, J gene, V gene, clone size, CDR3 DNA, CDR3 protein. The D gene is left open where the match is weak. Clone size is stated in some rows and not others, as once, few, many or a class when expanded.

D gene: .
J gene: TRBJ1-1
V gene: TRBV5-1
clone size: many
CDR3 DNA: TGCGCCAGCAGCTTTGAACAGGGAAGGCCTGAAGCTTTCTTT
CDR3 protein: CASSFEQGRPEAFF

D gene: .
J gene: TRBJ2-3
V gene: TRBV20-1
clone size: few
CDR3 DNA: TGCAGTGCTAGAGATTTTTTGAGGGAGAGCACAGATACGCAGTATTTT
CDR3 protein: CSARDFLRESTDTQYF

D gene: .
J gene: TRBJ2-3
V gene: TRBV28
clone size: many
CDR3 DNA: TGTGCCAGTACCGGAGGCCTCCCGGCTCGGGCTCCGCAGTATTTT
CDR3 protein: CASTGGLPARAPQYF

D gene: .
J gene: TRBJ1-2
V gene: TRBV5-1
clone size: many
CDR3 DNA: TGCGCCAGCAGCCCGTATATCACAGGGAGGGATGGCTACACCTTC
CDR3 protein: CASSPYITGRDGYTF

D gene: TRBD2
J gene: TRBJ2-1
V gene: TRBV20-1
clone size: many
CDR3 DNA: TGCAGTCCCAGCGGGAGCCCCTACAATGAGCAGTTCTTC
CDR3 protein: CSPSGSPYNEQFF

D gene: .
J gene: TRBJ1-5
V gene: TRBV6-1
clone size: many
CDR3 DNA: TGTGCCAGCAGTGAACAGGACGGGAGCAATCAGCCCCAGCATTTT
CDR3 protein: CASSEQDGSNQPQHF

D gene: .
J gene: TRBJ1-1
V gene: TRBV25-1
clone size: .
CDR3 DNA: TGTGCCAGCAGCGCACTGCCCACCACTGAAGCTTTCTTT
CDR3 protein: CASSALPTTEAFF

D gene: .
J gene: TRBJ2-4
V gene: TRBV7-2
clone size: .
CDR3 DNA: TGTGCCAGCAGCTCCACAGCGGGTCTAGCCAAAAACATTCAGTACTTC
CDR3 protein: CASSSTAGLAKNIQYF

D gene: TRBD1
J gene: TRBJ1-1
V gene: TRBV7-9
clone size: many
CDR3 DNA: TGTGCCAGCAACCCGCCCGGGACAGGGGACACTGAAGCTTTCTTT
CDR3 protein: CASNPPGTGDTEAFF

D gene: TRBD2
J gene: TRBJ2-3
V gene: TRBV5-1
clone size: many
CDR3 DNA: TGCGCCAGCAGCTTGGAGGGACTAGCGTCGGTAGATACGCAGTATTTT
CDR3 protein: CASSLEGLASVDTQYF

D gene: TRBD1
J gene: TRBJ2-1
V gene: TRBV7-9
clone size: few
CDR3 DNA: TGTGCCAGCAGCCCCGGGTCGGGACAGGGTCCTTACAATGAGCAGTTCTTC
CDR3 protein: CASSPGSGQGPYNEQFF

D gene: TRBD1
J gene: TRBJ2-7
V gene: TRBV20-1
clone size: .
CDR3 DNA: TGCAGTGCTTACTTCCGGGACAGGGGGAGAAACGAGCAGTACTTC
CDR3 protein: CSAYFRDRGRNEQYF

D gene: .
J gene: TRBJ1-1
V gene: TRBV11-2
clone size: .
CDR3 DNA: TGTGCCAGCAGCTTAGCCCAAAGTGAAGCTTTCTTT
CDR3 protein: CASSLAQSEAFF

D gene: .
J gene: TRBJ2-7
V gene: TRBV20-1
clone size: many
CDR3 DNA: TGCAGTGCTAGTCGAGCCTACGAGCAGTACTTC
CDR3 protein: CSASRAYEQYF

D gene: .
J gene: TRBJ1-6
V gene: TRBV28
clone size: many
CDR3 DNA: TGTGCCAGCAGTTTCCCGGGGGCTAATTCACCCCTCCACTTT
CDR3 protein: CASSFPGANSPLHF

D gene: .
J gene: TRBJ1-3
V gene: TRBV5-1
clone size: .
CDR3 DNA: TGCGCCAGCAGCTTGGATCGGTGGTCTGGAAACACCATATATTTT
CDR3 protein: CASSLDRWSGNTIYF

D gene: TRBD2
J gene: TRBJ2-3
V gene: TRBV20-1
clone size: few
CDR3 DNA: TGCAGTGCTAGAGCCGGGACTAGCGGCTCGGTGGCAGATACGCAGTATTTT
CDR3 protein: CSARAGTSGSVADTQYF

D gene: TRBD1
J gene: TRBJ1-4
V gene: TRBV23-1
clone size: few
CDR3 DNA: TGCGCCAGCAGTCCTGACAGGGAGAGGGGAAAACTGTTTTTT
CDR3 protein: CASSPDRERGKLFF

D gene: .
J gene: TRBJ1-2
V gene: TRBV15
clone size: .
CDR3 DNA: TGTGCCACCAGCAGCGGCTCCGTCTACACCTTC
CDR3 protein: CATSSGSVYTF

D gene: TRBD2
J gene: TRBJ2-7
V gene: TRBV5-1
clone size: many
CDR3 DNA: TGCGCCAGCAGGACTAGCGGATACTACGAGCAGTACTTC
CDR3 protein: CASRTSGYYEQYF

D gene: TRBD1
J gene: TRBJ2-7
V gene: TRBV2
clone size: many
CDR3 DNA: TGTGCCAGCAGGATGGGACAGGGGAATTTCTACGAGCAGTACTTC
CDR3 protein: CASRMGQGNFYEQYF

D gene: .
J gene: TRBJ1-1
V gene: TRBV10-3
clone size: many
CDR3 DNA: TGTGCCATCAGTGAGCCCCTAAGTGAAGCTTTCTTT
CDR3 protein: CAISEPLSEAFF

D gene: TRBD1
J gene: TRBJ2-2
V gene: TRBV29-1
clone size: .
CDR3 DNA: TGCAGCGTGGACCCGGGACAGACGAACACCGGGGAGCTGTTTTTT
CDR3 protein: CSVDPGQTNTGELFF

D gene: TRBD1
J gene: TRBJ2-2
V gene: TRBV27
clone size: many
CDR3 DNA: TGTGCCAGCAGTCGCGACAGGGGCCCGAACACCGGGGAGCTGTTTTTT
CDR3 protein: CASSRDRGPNTGELFF

D gene: TRBD2
J gene: TRBJ2-3
V gene: TRBV12-3/TRBV12-4
clone size: .
CDR3 DNA: TGTGCCGGCAGTTTGAGGGCGGGAGTAACAGATACGCAGTATTTT
CDR3 protein: CAGSLRAGVTDTQYF

D gene: .
J gene: TRBJ2-7
V gene: TRBV20-1
clone size: many
CDR3 DNA: TGCAGTGCTAGAGACACACACGAGCAGTACTTC
CDR3 protein: CSARDTHEQYF

D gene: TRBD2
J gene: TRBJ2-3
V gene: TRBV18
clone size: .
CDR3 DNA: TGTGCCAGCTCACGTGGACTAGCGGGATTGACAGATACGCAGTATTTT
CDR3 protein: CASSRGLAGLTDTQYF

D gene: TRBD1
J gene: TRBJ2-2
V gene: TRBV12-3/TRBV12-4
clone size: .
CDR3 DNA: TGTGCCAGCACACTGACAGGGGACGGCACCGGGGAGCTGCTTTTT
CDR3 protein: CASTLTGDGTGELLF